A single sample gave rise to the 10 T cell receptor beta chains below, sequenced in a study of T cells after yellow fever vaccination. From the 5' RACE reads, TCRdb called clonotypes with MiXCR, one entry per CDR3 protein. The profile shows about 360,000 distinct CDR3 sequences, around 6.5% of them singletons. This sample comprised PBMCs, obtained 5 days after the yellow fever booster vaccination. The receptors were gathered from a man aged 30 to 39 who received the YFV17D yellow fever vaccine.

V gene TRBV19 combines with J gene TRBJ2-1; D gene uncertain. V dropped 9 bases and J dropped 0 bases, with 12 bases sitting between them. Per the germline V gene, CDR1 is LNHDA and CDR2 is SQIVND (reference sequence). The CDR3 is made up of 14 amino acids. The CDR3 spells CASREVSSYNEQFF. DNA for the CDR3: TGTGCCAGCAGAGAGGTCAGCTCCTACAATGAGCAGTTCTTC.

This clonotype was detected ten times or more. The chain links TRBV5-4 to TRBJ1-2, with no clear D. The CDR3 has 12 residues. Germline V gene sequence: CDR1 SGHNT, CDR2 YYREEE (reference sequence). The V end lost 2 bases, the J end lost 4 bases, and 6 bases lay between the germline ends. CDR3 nucleotide sequence: TGTGCCAGCAGCTTAGCTGGCTATGGCTACACCTTC. Residues: CASSLAGYGYTF.

This clonotype was recorded a few times. The gene calls are TRBV25-1 and TRBJ2-5, with 7 bases aligning to TRBD2. The trim removed 3 bases at V and 5 bases at J, leaving 6 bases unmatched. The germline V gene encodes CDR1 MGHDK and CDR2 SYGVNS. The CDR3 has 14 amino acids. The CDR3 reads CASSERGGAETQYF. DNA of the CDR3: TGTGCCAGCAGTGAGAGGGGAGGGGCTGAGACCCAGTACTTC.

This clonotype was detected a few times. In DNA form, the CDR3 reads TGTGCCAGCAGCCCGCCAGCTAGCGGTAACAATGAGCAGTTCTTC. Amino acid sequence: CASSPPASGNNEQFF. V usage is TRBV5-6 and J usage is TRBJ2-1; 7 positions match TRBD2. The CDR3 loop spans 15 amino acids. V trimming: 4 bases; J trimming: 5 bases; junction bases outside the gene matches: 9. CDR1 and CDR2 (germline): SGHDT, YYEEEE.

This clonotype was seen many times. The chain carries TRBV6-2 or TRBV6-3 and TRBJ2-2, with TRBD2 matching over 7 bases. The ends lost 7 bases at V and 8 bases at J; junction bases unmatched: 7. Germline V gene sequence: CDR1 MNHEY, CDR2 SVGEGT. This CDR3 has 13 amino acids. CDR3 DNA: TGTGCCAGCATCCTGGGACTAAAGGGGGAGCTGTTTTTT. Its protein product is CASILGLKGELFF.

The chain employs TRBV7-2 and TRBJ1-2; maybe TRBD1 (6 bases). This CDR3 has 14 residues. Germline loops: CDR1 SGHTA, CDR2 FQGNSA. V gave up 1 base and J gave up 4 bases, with 10 bases separating them. The CDR3, as DNA: TGTGCCAGCAGCTTAGGGGGGCTTGTCTATGGCTACACCTTC. It yields the protein CASSLGGLVYGYTF. Full variable domain (rest looked up from reference TRBV7-2 and TRBJ1-2): GAGVSQSPSNKVTEKGKDVELRCDPISGHTALYWYRQSLGQGLEFLIYFQGNSAPDKSGLPSDRFSAERTGGSVSTLTIQRTQQEDSAVYLCASSLGGLVYGYTFGSGTRLTVV.

This clonotype has ten or more counts. The rearrangement joins TRBV6-1 to TRBJ2-1; TRBD2 agrees at 9 bases. The CDR3 is 15 residues long. V lost 5 bases and J lost 3; bases outside the gene matches: 5. The germline V gene encodes CDR1 MNHNS and CDR2 SASEGT. CDR3 DNA: TGTGCCAGCAGTCTGACTAGCGGCTTCTACAATGAGCAGTTCTTC. Translating it yields CASSLTSGFYNEQFF.

This chain joins TRBV19 and TRBJ2-2, with D tentatively TRBD2 (7 bases). The germline gives CDR1 LNHDA, CDR2 SQIVND (reference sequence). The CDR3 extends over 16 amino acids. V lost 5 bases to trimming and J lost 2 bases, with 15 bases between them. The CDR3 loop is CASSEGGEINTGELFF. As DNA, the CDR3 is TGTGCCAGTAGTGAGGGGGGGGAGATCAACACCGGGGAGCTGTTTTTT.

V and J are TRBV9 and TRBJ2-6, with D uncertain. The CDR3 runs 15 residues. Trimming pared 8 bases from V and 0 bases from J, leaving 12 bases between. Germline CDR1 reads SGDLS; CDR2 reads YYNGEE. CDR3 loop: CASATLTSGANVLTF. The CDR3 DNA is TGTGCCAGTGCGACGCTGACCTCTGGGGCCAACGTCCTGACTTTC. Drawing the rest from reference TRBV9 and TRBJ2-6, the complete variable domain is DSGVTQTPKHLITATGQRVTLRCSPRSGDLSVYWYQQSLDQGLQFLIQYYNGEERAKGNILERFSAQQFPDLHSELNLSSLELGDSALYFCASATLTSGANVLTFGAGSRLTVL.

This clonotype has a count of ten or more. The chain uses TRBV7-2 and TRBJ2-3; a weak D match, TRBD2 (5 bases). Trimming shortened V by 2 bases and J by 6 bases, and 15 bases separated the two germline ends. The CDR3 consists of 15 residues. Germline loops: CDR1 SGHTA, CDR2 FQGNSA. The CDR3 spells CASSLIPGVGDTQYF. As DNA, the CDR3 is TGTGCCAGCAGCTTAATCCCCGGGGTGGGGGATACGCAGTATTTT.